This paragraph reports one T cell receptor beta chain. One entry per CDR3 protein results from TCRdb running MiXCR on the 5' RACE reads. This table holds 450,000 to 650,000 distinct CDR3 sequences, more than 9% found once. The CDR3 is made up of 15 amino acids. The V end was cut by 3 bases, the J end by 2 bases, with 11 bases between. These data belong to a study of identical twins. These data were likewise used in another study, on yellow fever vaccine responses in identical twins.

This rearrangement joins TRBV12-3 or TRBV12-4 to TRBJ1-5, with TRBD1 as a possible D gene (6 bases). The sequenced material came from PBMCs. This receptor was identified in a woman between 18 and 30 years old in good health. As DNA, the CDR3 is TGTGCCAGCAGTTTCAATTCAGGGGGCAATCAGCCCCAGCATTTT. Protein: CASSFNSGGNQPQHF.